The text below deals with one T cell receptor beta chain. This record comes from a study of blood T cell repertoires in COVID-19. Study context: Sample material is recorded as cDNA or gDNA derived from T cells, B-cell-depleted T cells, or PBMCs.

In the authors' methods: Reference gene primer amplification gave estimated nucleated cell counts. The protocol was immunoSEQ multiplex PCR, while the TCRdb copy is restricted to in-frame clones and leaves out a portion. V and J calls and clone size are those listed in that table; D and trimming were worked out from the DNA. The table lists nearly 300,000 clones, approximately 90% of them singletons, with 5.5% to 7% in the top ten. The CDR3 spans 14 residues. Trimming took 5 bases from V and 6 from J; bases not matched to a gene: 4. CDR1 and CDR2 from the germline V gene are MDHEN and SYDVKM. The V call is TRBV28, the J call TRBJ1-5; 10 positions agree with TRBD1. The sample consisted of peripheral blood. The TCR comes from a woman aged 25 to 39 who had recovered from COVID-19. The CDR3 DNA sequence: TGTGCCAGCAGTCGACAGGGGGCGGCTCAGCCCCAGCATTTT. The encoded protein is CASSRQGAAQPQHF.